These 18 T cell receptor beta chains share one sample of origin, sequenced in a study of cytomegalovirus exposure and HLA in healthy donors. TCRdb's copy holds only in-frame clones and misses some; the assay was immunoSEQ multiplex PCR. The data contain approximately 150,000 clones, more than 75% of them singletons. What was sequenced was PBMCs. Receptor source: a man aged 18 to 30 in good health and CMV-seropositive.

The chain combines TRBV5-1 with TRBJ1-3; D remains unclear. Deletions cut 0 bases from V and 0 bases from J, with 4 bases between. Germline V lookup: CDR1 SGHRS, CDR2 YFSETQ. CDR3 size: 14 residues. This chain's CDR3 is CASSLEHSGNTIYF. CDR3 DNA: TGCGCCAGCAGCTTGGAACACTCTGGAAACACCATATATTTT.

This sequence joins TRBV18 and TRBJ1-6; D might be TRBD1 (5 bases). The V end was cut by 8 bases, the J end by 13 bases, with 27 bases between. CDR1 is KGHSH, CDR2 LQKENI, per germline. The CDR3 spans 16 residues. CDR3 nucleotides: TGTGCCAGCCCAACGGGGGGTTCCTTTAGATCGGGGCCCCTCCACTTT. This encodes CASPTGGSFRSGPLHF. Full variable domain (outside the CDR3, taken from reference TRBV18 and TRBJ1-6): NAGVMQNPRHLVRRRGQEARLRCSPMKGHSHVYWYRQLPEEGLKFMVYLQKENIIDESGMPKERFSAEFPKEGPSILRIQQVVRGDSAAYFCASPTGGSFRSGPLHFGNGTRLTVT.

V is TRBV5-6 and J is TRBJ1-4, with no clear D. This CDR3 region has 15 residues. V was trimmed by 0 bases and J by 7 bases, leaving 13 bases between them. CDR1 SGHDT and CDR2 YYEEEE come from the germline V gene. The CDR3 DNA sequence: TGTGCCAGCAGCTTGGGGTGGACCGGAGGTGAAAAACTGTTTTTT. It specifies CASSLGWTGGEKLFF.

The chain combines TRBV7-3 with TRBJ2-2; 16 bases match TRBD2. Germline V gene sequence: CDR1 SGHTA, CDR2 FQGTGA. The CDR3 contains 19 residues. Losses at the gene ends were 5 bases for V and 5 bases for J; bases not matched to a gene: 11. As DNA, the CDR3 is TGTGCCAGCAGCCGTCGACCGGGACTAGCGGGGGGGCTTACCGGGGAGCTGTTTTTT. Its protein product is CASSRRPGLAGGLTGELFF.

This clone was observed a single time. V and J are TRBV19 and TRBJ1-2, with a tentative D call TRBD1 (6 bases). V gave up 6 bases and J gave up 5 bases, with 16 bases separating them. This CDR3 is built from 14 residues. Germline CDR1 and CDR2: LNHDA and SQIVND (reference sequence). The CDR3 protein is CASRADRSSYGYTF. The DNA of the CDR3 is TGTGCCAGTAGGGCCGACAGGTCCTCGTATGGCTACACCTTC.

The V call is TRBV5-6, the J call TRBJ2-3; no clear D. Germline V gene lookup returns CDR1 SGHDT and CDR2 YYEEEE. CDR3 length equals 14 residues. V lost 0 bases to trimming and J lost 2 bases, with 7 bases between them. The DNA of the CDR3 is TGTGCCAGCAGCTTGGTCGCGGCCACAGATACGCAGTATTTT. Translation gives CASSLVAATDTQYF.

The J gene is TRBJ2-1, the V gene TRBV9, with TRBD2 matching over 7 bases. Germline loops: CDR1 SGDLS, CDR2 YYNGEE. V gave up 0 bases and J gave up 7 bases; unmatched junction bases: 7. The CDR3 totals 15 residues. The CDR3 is CASSVGGGWQNEQFF. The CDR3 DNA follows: TGTGCCAGCAGCGTAGGGGGGGGATGGCAAAATGAGCAGTTCTTC.

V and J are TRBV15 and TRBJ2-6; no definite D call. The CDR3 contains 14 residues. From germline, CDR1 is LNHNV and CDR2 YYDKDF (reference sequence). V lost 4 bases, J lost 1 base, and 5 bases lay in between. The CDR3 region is CATSKPSGANVLTF. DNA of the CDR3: TGTGCCACCAGCAAGCCGTCTGGGGCCAACGTCCTGACTTTC.

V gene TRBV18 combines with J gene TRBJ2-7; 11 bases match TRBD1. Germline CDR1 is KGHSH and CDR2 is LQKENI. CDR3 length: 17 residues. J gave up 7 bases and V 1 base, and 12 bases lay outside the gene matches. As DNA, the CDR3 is TGTGCCAGCTCACCACTGGTCGGCGGACAGGGGGCGTTAGAGCAGTACTTC. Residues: CASSPLVGGQGALEQYF.

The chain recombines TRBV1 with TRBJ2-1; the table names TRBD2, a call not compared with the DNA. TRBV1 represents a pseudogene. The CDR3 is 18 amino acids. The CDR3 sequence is CTSSQRVPPWVSYNEQFF. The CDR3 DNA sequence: TGCACCAGCAGCCAGAGGGTCCCCCCGTGGGTCTCCTACAATGAGCAGTTCTTC.

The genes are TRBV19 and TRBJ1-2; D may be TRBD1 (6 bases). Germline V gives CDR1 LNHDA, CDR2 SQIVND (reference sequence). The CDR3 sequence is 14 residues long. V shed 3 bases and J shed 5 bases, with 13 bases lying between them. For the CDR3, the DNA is TGTGCCAGTAGTATCCAAACAGGGACATATGGCTACACCTTC. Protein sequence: CASSIQTGTYGYTF. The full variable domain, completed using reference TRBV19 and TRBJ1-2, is DGGITQSPKYLFRKEGQNVTLSCEQNLNHDAMYWYRQDPGQGLRLIYYSQIVNDFQKGDIAEGYSVSREKKESFPLTVTSAQKNPTAFYLCASSIQTGTYGYTFGSGTRLTVV.

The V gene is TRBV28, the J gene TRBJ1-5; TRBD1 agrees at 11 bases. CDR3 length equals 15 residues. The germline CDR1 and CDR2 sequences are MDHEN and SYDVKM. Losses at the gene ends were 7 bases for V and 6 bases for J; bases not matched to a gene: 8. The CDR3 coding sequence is TGTGCCAGCAATGGTGACGGGACAGGGGGTCAGCCCCAGCATTTT. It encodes CASNGDGTGGQPQHF.

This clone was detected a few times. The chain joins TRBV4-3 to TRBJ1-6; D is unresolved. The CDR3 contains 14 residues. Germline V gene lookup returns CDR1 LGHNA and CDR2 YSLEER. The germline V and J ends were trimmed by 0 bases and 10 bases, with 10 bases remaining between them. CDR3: CASSQEEGGSPLHF. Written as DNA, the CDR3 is TGCGCCAGCAGCCAAGAAGAGGGTGGCTCACCCCTCCACTTT.

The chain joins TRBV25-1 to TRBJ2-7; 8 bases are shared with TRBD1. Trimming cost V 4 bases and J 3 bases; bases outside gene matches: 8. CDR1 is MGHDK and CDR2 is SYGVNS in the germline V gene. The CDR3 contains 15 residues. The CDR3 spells CASSGTGGRYYEQYF. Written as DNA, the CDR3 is TGTGCCAGCAGTGGCACAGGGGGGAGGTACTACGAGCAGTACTTC.

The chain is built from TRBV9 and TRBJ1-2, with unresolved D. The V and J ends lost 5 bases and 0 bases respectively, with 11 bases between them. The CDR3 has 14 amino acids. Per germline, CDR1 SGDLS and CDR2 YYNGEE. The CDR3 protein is CASRGGWANYGYTF. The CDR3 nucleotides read TGTGCCAGCAGAGGAGGCTGGGCTAACTATGGCTACACCTTC.

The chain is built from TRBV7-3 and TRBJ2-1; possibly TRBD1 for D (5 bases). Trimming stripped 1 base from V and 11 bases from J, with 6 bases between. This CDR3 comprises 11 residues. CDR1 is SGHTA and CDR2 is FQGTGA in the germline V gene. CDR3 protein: CASSLRGKQFF. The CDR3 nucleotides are TGTGCCAGCAGCTTAAGGGGCAAGCAGTTCTTC.

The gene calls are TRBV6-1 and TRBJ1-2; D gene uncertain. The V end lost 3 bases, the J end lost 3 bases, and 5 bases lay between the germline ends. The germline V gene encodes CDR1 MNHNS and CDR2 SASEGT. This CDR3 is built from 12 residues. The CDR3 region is CASSDGDYGYTF. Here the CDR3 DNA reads TGTGCCAGCAGTGACGGGGACTATGGCTACACCTTC.

The CDR3 DNA sequence: TGTGCCAGCAGGACAGGGGTCTACCGCTCCTCCTACGAGCAGTACTTC. It yields the protein CASRTGVYRSSYEQYF. The chain is built from TRBV27 and TRBJ2-7; TRBD1 matches 8 bases. The CDR3 consists of 16 residues. Unmatched junction bases numbered 10, after V lost 6 bases and J lost 0 bases. CDR1 and CDR2 (germline): MNHEY, SMNVEV (reference sequence).